This T cell receptor beta chain derives from a study of shared clonotypes between healthy human individuals. Germline V CDR1 and CDR2: LNHDA, SQIVND (reference sequence). This CDR3 comprises 16 residues. Trimming removed 4 bases from V and 8 bases from J; junction bases left unmatched: 12. Method: immunoSEQ multiplex PCR; TCRdb's copy keeps in-frame clones and lacks some. The sample yields fewer than 3 million clones, just under 95% seen once. The clonotype originates from a man younger than 35 in good health. Some clones in this sample may be carry-over from other donors' samples. The chain uses TRBV19 and TRBJ1-2, with 11 bases matching TRBD1. Sequencing was carried out using naive CD4+ T cells from PBMCs. The subset is: CD45RA+ positively selected. The CDR3 is CASSTGTGGVVGGYTF. The CDR3 DNA follows: TGTGCCAGTAGTACAGGGACAGGGGGGGTTGTCGGAGGCTACACCTTC.